This T cell receptor beta chain was recovered during a study of blood T cells in healthy people across ages. A second PCR, run for about 6 to 11 cycles, used a sample-barcoded 5' primer plus a J-beta primer mix. TCRdb redid the calling of the 5' RACE reads with MiXCR, one entry per CDR3 protein. The table records about 700,000 distinct CDR3 sequences, roughly 30% of them present only once. The CDR3 is 13 amino acids. V dropped 5 bases and J dropped 4 bases, with 15 bases sitting between them. Germline V CDR1 and CDR2: DFQATT, SNEGSKA (reference sequence). This clonotype was detected a few times. The source of this sequence is a woman aged 80 or older in good health. What was sequenced was blood. This chain links TRBV20-1 with TRBJ2-7; D is perhaps TRBD2 (7 bases). The CDR3 nucleotides read TGCAGTGCTGGATGGGGGGGCCCATACGAGCAGTACTTC. As protein: CSAGWGGPYEQYF.